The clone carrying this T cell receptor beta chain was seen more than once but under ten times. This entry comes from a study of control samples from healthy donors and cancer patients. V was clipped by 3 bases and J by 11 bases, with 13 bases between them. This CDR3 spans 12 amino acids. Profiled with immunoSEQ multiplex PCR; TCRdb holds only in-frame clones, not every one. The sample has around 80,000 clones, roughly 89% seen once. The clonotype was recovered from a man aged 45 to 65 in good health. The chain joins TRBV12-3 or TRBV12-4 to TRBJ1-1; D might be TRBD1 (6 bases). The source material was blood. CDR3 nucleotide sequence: TGTGCCAGCAGTTTGGGGGCAAGAGGGGCTTTCTTT. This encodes CASSLGARGAFF.